The clone carrying this T cell receptor beta chain appeared a few times. The data belong to a study of T-cell reconstitution after alpha-beta-depleted transplantation in children. The CDR3 sequence is 17 residues long. CDR1 is MGHRA and CDR2 is YSYEKL in the germline V gene. Unmatched junction bases numbered 9, after V lost 3 bases and J lost 3 bases. Unique molecular identifiers tagged the TCRbeta library. TCRdb re-called the PCR reads with MiXCR, one entry per CDR3 protein. The table lists around 340,000 distinct CDR3 sequences, 13% of them singletons, with 4% to 5.5% in the top ten. The V and J genes are TRBV4-1 and TRBJ2-2; 8 bases agree with TRBD1. This TCR was recovered from a human donor who donated a stem cell graft to a child with Fanconi anemia. Sequencing was performed on PBMCs, taken from the stem cell graft. The CDR3 reads CASSQTLQGEHTGELFF. CDR3 coding DNA: TGCGCCAGCAGCCAGACGTTACAGGGGGAACACACCGGGGAGCTGTTTTTT.